Given below is one T cell receptor (beta chain) in context. Original processing notes: Researchers report that nucleated cell counts were estimated from reference gene primer amplification. Libraries were prepared by immunoSEQ multiplex PCR; TCRdb keeps only in-frame clonotypes and omits some of them. V and J calls and clone size are as listed in that table; D and trimming were resolved from the DNA. The sample lists 140,000 or so clones; approximately 81% were seen once. This entry is derived from a study of blood T cell repertoires in COVID-19. On the study more broadly: Collection of acute and convalescent COVID-19 samples took place in the United States, Italy and Spain. The cDNA or gDNA used as material had been derived from T cells, B-cell-depleted T cells, or PBMCs.

V lost 1 base, J lost 8 bases, and 8 bases stayed unmatched. The CDR3 is 15 residues long. Germline CDR1 and CDR2: SEHNR and FQNEAQ (reference sequence). V usage is TRBV7-9 and J usage is TRBJ2-1, with TRBD2 matching 7 bases. Sequencing was carried out using peripheral blood. This clonotype was obtained from a human donor in a cohort sampled during active COVID-19. The CDR3 loop reads CASSLGAGRGDEQFF. In DNA form, the CDR3 reads TGTGCCAGCAGCTTAGGGGCGGGCCGGGGGGATGAGCAGTTCTTC.